The next 2 T cell receptor beta chains were all read from a single sample in a study of T cell repertoires in cytomegalovirus infection (dated by TCRdb to the late 2010s). The listed sequencing device is Illumina HiSeq 1500. Using fastp trimming at Q25 and MiXCR clonotype assembly, TCRdb reanalyzed the public sequencing data and kept in-frame beta chains. Under each unique CDR3 protein, matching rows form one entry showing the most common genes and DNA. The sample table shows roughly 350,000 distinct CDR3 sequences, and roughly 34% are seen once. The ten largest clones add up to 13% of the sample. The sample's treatment or condition label is to be understood as: in vitro stimulation with specific CMV peptide epitopes to enrich CMV-specific T cells. These receptors' targets are unknown. The source was cultured PBMCs, collected from culture after CMV antigen stimulation. The receptors here all came from a human donor in good health (CMV status not recorded). Some clones in this sample may be carry-over from other donors' samples.

The chain couples TRBV6-5 to TRBJ1-1; 8 nucleotides align to TRBD1. J gave up 7 bases and V 7 bases, and 11 bases lay outside the gene matches. CDR1 and CDR2 (germline): MNHEY, SVGAGI. The CDR3 sequence is 14 residues long. The CDR3 bases are TGTGCCAGCAAATCCAGGGGGCGACAGGGTGAAGCTTTCTTT. Translation gives CASKSRGRQGEAFF.

This chain connects TRBV12-3 or TRBV12-4 to TRBJ2-1; TRBD1 matches at 7 bases. J lost 0 bases, V lost 6 bases, and 2 bases had no gene match. This CDR3 is 14 amino acids long. CDR3 protein: CASSWTGSYNEQFF. DNA for the CDR3: TGTGCCAGCAGCTGGACAGGCTCCTACAATGAGCAGTTCTTC.